This T cell receptor (beta chain) was recorded in a study of blood T cell repertoires in COVID-19. Sequenced by immunoSEQ multiplex PCR; TCRdb stores in-frame clones only, minus some. The profile shows some 250,000 clones, roughly 84% of them singletons. This clonotype originated in a woman aged 18-30 years with acute or convalescent COVID-19. The source material was peripheral blood.

CDR3 loop: CATSRDNGAGSQYF. DNA for the CDR3: TGTGCCACCAGCAGAGATAATGGTGCAGGGTCGCAGTACTTC. The chain uses TRBV15 and TRBJ2-7, with D possibly matching TRBD1 (5 bases). Germline V gene sequence: CDR1 LNHNV, CDR2 YYDKDF (reference sequence). Deletions cut 0 bases from V and 9 bases from J, with 15 bases between. This CDR3 is built from 14 residues.